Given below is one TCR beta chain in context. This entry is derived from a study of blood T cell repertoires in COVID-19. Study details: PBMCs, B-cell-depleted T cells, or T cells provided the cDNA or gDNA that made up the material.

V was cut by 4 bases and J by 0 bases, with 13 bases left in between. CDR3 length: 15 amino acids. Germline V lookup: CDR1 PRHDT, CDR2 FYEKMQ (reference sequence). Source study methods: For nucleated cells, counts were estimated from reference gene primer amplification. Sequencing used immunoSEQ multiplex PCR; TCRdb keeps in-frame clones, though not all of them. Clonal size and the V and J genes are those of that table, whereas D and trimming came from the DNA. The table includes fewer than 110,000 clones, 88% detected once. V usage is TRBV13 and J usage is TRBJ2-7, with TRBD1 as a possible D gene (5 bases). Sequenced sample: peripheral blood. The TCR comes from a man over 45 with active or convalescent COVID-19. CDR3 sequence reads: CASSSDSPYSYEQYF. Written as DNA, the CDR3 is TGTGCCAGCAGCTCCGACAGCCCTTACTCCTACGAGCAGTACTTC.